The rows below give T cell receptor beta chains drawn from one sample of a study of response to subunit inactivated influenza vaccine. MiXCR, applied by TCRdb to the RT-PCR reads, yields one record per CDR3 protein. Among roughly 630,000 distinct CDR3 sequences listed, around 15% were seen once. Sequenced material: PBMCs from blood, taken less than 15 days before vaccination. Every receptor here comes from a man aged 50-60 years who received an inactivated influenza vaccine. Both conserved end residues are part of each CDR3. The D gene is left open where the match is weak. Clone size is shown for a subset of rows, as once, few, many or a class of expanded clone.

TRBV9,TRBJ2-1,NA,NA,CASSVWAIAGRDEQFF,TGTGCCAGCAGCGTATGGGCCATAGCAGGGCGGGATGAGCAGTTCTTC
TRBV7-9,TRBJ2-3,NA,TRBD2,CASSFDRTSLTDTQYF,TGTGCCAGCAGCTTCGACCGGACTAGCCTCACAGATACGCAGTATTTT
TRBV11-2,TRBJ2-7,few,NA,CASSPRRQLPYEQYF,TGTGCCAGCAGCCCGCGGCGGCAGCTCCCATACGAGCAGTACTTC
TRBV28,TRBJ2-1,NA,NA,CASKLQGRSYNEQFF,TGTGCCAGCAAACTTCAGGGAAGGTCCTACAATGAGCAGTTCTTC
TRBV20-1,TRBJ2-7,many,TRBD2,CSARGLAGSYEQYF,TGCAGTGCTAGGGGACTAGCGGGTTCCTACGAGCAGTACTTC
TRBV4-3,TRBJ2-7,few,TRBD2,CASSQESTSEGYEQYF,TGCGCCAGCAGCCAAGAGTCGACTAGCGAAGGATACGAGCAGTACTTC
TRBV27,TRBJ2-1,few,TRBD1,CASSTLRTGDEQFF,TGTGCCAGCAGTACCCTACGGACAGGGGATGAGCAGTTCTTC
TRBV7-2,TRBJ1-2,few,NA,CASSLGQSNYGYTF,TGTGCCAGCAGCTTAGGCCAGTCTAACTATGGCTACACCTTC
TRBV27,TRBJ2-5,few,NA,CASRPGTEFTQYF,TGTGCCAGCCGCCCCGGGACCGAGTTTACCCAGTACTTC
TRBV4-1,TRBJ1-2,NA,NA,CASSQAGWGGSEGYGYTF,TGCGCCAGCAGCCAAGCAGGTTGGGGGGGATCAGAGGGCTATGGCTACACCTTC
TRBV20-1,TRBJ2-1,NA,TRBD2,CSASGAGRAYNEQFF,TGCAGTGCTAGTGGTGCCGGGAGGGCCTACAATGAGCAGTTCTTC
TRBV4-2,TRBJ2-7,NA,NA,CASSQMDRGYEQYF,TGTGCCAGCAGCCAAATGGACCGCGGGTACGAGCAGTACTTC
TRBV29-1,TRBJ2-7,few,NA,CSVEDPGVGYEQYF,TGCAGCGTTGAAGATCCGGGGGTGGGCTACGAGCAGTACTTC
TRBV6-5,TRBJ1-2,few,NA,CASSSPGHSGGGYTF,TGTGCCAGCAGTTCGCCGGGACATTCAGGAGGTGGCTACACCTTC
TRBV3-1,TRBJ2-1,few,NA,CASSQVPSAEQFF,TGTGCCAGCAGCCAAGTCCCTAGCGCTGAGCAGTTCTTC
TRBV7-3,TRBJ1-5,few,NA,CASSLSGGGPQHF,TGTGCCAGCAGCTTATCGGGTGGGGGGCCCCAGCATTTT
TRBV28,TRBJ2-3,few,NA,CASSNTVKGWQYF,TGTGCCAGCAGTAACACCGTTAAGGGGTGGCAGTATTTT
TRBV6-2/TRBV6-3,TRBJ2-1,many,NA,CASSRRAREQFF,TGTGCCAGCAGTCGGAGGGCCAGGGAGCAGTTCTTC
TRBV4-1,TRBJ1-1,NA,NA,CASSQVDTQAEAFF,TGCGCCAGCAGCCAAGTTGATACACAGGCGGAAGCTTTCTTT
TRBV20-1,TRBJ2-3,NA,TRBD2,CSAPSGSPADTQYF,TGCAGTGCTCCTAGCGGGAGCCCCGCAGATACGCAGTATTTT
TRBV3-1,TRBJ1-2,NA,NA,CASSHPVDYGYTF,TGTGCCAGCAGCCACCCGGTTGACTATGGCTACACCTTC
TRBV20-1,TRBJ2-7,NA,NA,CSARSPVYEQYF,TGCAGTGCTAGGTCCCCGGTCTACGAGCAGTACTTC
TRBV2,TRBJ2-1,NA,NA,CASSVTRGEQFF,TGTGCCAGCAGTGTGACCAGAGGGGAGCAGTTCTTC
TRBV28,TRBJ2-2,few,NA,CASKTGAGELFF,TGTGCCAGCAAAACCGGGGCCGGGGAGCTGTTTTTT
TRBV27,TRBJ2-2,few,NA,CASSLLVANTGELFF,TGTGCCAGCAGTTTACTAGTAGCGAACACCGGGGAGCTGTTTTTT
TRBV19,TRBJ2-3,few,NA,CASSPSASVSTDTQYF,TGTGCCAGTAGTCCCTCGGCTAGCGTCAGCACAGATACGCAGTATTTT
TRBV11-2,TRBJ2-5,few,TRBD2,CASSRGGLAGVKETQYF,TGTGCCAGCAGCCGGGGGGGGCTAGCGGGAGTAAAAGAGACCCAGTACTTC
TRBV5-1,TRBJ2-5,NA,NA,CASSLIDIEETQYF,TGCGCCAGCAGCTTAATAGATATCGAAGAGACCCAGTACTTC
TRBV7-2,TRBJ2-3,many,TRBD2,CASSLPSGRGTDTQYF,TGTGCCAGCAGCTTACCTAGCGGGAGGGGCACAGATACGCAGTATTTT
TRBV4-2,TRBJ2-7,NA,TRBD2,CASSRSGDGYEQYF,TGTGCCAGCAGCCGGAGCGGGGACGGCTACGAGCAGTACTTC
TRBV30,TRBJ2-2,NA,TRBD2,CAWSVRTSGNTGELFF,TGTGCCTGGAGTGTACGCACTAGCGGGAACACCGGGGAGCTGTTTTTT
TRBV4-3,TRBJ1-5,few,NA,CASSQEGGMGQPQHF,TGCGCCAGCAGCCAAGAGGGAGGTATGGGTCAGCCCCAGCATTTT
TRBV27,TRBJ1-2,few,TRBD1,CASGTGVGYGYTF,TGTGCCAGCGGTACAGGGGTGGGCTATGGCTACACCTTC
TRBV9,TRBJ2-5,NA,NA,CASSVEPGGETQYF,TGTGCCAGCAGCGTAGAACCCGGTGGTGAGACCCAGTACTTC
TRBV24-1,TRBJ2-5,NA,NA,CATSDLSGTQETQYF,TGTGCCACCAGTGATTTGTCAGGAACTCAAGAGACCCAGTACTTC
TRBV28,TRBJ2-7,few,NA,CASRRDIPGADEQYF,TGTGCCAGCAGACGAGATATCCCAGGGGCCGACGAGCAGTACTTC
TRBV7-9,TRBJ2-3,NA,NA,CASSSLGGKSADTQYF,TGTGCCAGCAGCTCCCTGGGGGGCAAGTCGGCAGATACGCAGTATTTT
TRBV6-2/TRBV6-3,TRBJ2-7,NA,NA,CASSTISHSYEQYF,TGTGCCAGCAGTACGATCTCACACTCCTACGAGCAGTACTTC
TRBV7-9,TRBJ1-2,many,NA,CASSFSGNYGYTF,TGTGCCAGCAGCTTTTCAGGGAACTATGGCTACACCTTC
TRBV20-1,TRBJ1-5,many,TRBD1,CSANLAGTGGNQPQHF,TGCAGTGCTAACCTGGCCGGGACAGGGGGCAATCAGCCCCAGCATTTT
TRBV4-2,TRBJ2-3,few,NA,CASSQRPSDGTDTQYF,TGTGCCAGCAGCCAACGTCCTAGCGATGGCACAGATACGCAGTATTTT
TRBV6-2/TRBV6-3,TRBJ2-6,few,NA,CATGFSGANVLTF,TGTGCCACCGGGTTCTCTGGGGCCAACGTCCTGACTTTC
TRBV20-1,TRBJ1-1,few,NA,CSARDSGAPVTEAFF,TGCAGTGCTAGAGATAGTGGGGCGCCGGTCACTGAAGCTTTCTTT
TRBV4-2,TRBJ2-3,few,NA,CASSQGRRGASTDTQYF,TGTGCCAGCAGCCAAGGGAGACGGGGCGCTAGCACAGATACGCAGTATTTT
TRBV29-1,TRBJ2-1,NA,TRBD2,CSVEDRGRAYNEQFF,TGCAGCGTTGAAGATCGCGGGAGGGCCTACAATGAGCAGTTCTTC
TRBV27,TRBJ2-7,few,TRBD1,CASSLFPSGTGNYEQYF,TGTGCCAGCAGTTTATTCCCCTCCGGGACAGGGAACTACGAGCAGTACTTC
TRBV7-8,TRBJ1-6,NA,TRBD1,CASSLGDRDLSSYNSPLHF,TGTGCCAGCAGCTTAGGGGACAGGGATTTGAGCTCCTATAATTCACCCCTCCACTTT
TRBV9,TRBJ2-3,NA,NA,CASSARTGSTDTQYF,TGTGCCAGCAGCGCCCGTACAGGGTCAACAGATACGCAGTATTTT
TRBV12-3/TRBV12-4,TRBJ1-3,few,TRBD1,CASSQLTGKSGNTIYF,TGTGCCAGCAGTCAATTGACAGGGAAATCCGGAAACACCATATATTTT
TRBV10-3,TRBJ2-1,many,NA,CAISDDDYEQFF,TGTGCCATCAGTGATGACGACTATGAGCAGTTCTTC
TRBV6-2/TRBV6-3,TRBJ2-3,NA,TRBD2,CASSPLGRGGTDTQYF,TGTGCCAGCAGCCCTCTGGGGCGGGGGGGCACAGATACGCAGTATTTT
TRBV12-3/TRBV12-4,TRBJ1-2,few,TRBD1,CASSQGQGYTF,TGTGCCAGCAGTCAGGGACAGGGCTACACCTTC
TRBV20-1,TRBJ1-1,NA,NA,CSGGSGATEAFF,TGCAGTGGCGGATCAGGGGCCACTGAAGCTTTCTTT
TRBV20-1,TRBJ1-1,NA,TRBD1,CSARDRTGGVLRTEAFF,TGCAGTGCTAGAGACCGGACAGGGGGGGTATTAAGGACTGAAGCTTTCTTT
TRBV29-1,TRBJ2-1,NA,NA,CSVSPPGFTYNEQFF,TGCAGCGTCTCACCCCCGGGGTTTACCTACAATGAGCAGTTCTTC
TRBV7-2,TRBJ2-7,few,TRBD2,CASSLVRLAGAMYEQYF,TGCGCCAGCAGCTTAGTCAGACTAGCGGGAGCGATGTACGAGCAGTACTTC
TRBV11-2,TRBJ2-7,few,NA,CASSLVTLGSSYEQYF,TGTGCCAGCAGCTTAGTAACGCTTGGGAGCTCCTACGAGCAGTACTTC
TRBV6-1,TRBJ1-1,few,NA,CASTWMNTEAFF,TGTGCCAGCACGTGGATGAACACTGAAGCTTTCTTT
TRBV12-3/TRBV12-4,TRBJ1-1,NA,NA,CASSGQGSTEAFF,TGTGCCAGCAGCGGTCAGGGCTCCACTGAAGCTTTCTTT